Listed below are T cell receptor beta chains from one sample, sequenced in a study of beta chain features in type 1 diabetes. Method: immunoSEQ multiplex PCR; TCRdb's copy keeps in-frame clones and lacks some. The sample lists over 200,000 clones, approximately 11% occurring once. The sequenced sample was naive CD4+ T cells from blood. The source of these receptors is a man aged 25-45 years with type 1 diabetes. CDR3s include the opening cysteine and the closing phenylalanine or tryptophan. Fields, in order: V gene, J gene, CDR3 protein.

V gene: TRBV28; J gene: TRBJ2-1; CDR3 protein: CASSPSMAVFEQFF
V gene: TRBV9; J gene: TRBJ2-1; CDR3 protein: CASSAGIYNEQFF
V gene: TRBV2; J gene: TRBJ1-6; CDR3 protein: CASTAGQGRYSPLHF
V gene: TRBV11-2; J gene: TRBJ2-1; CDR3 protein: CASSLAGSPRGEQFF
V gene: TRBV28; J gene: TRBJ2-3; CDR3 protein: CASSDNTDTQYF
V gene: TRBV10-1; J gene: TRBJ2-1; CDR3 protein: CASSDYSLGNEQFF
V gene: TRBV30; J gene: TRBJ2-2; CDR3 protein: CAWSQGTGELFF
V gene: TRBV11-3; J gene: TRBJ2-2; CDR3 protein: CASSFGQGNTGELFF
V gene: TRBV28; J gene: TRBJ1-2; CDR3 protein: CASSSLRGYTF
V gene: TRBV9; J gene: TRBJ1-6; CDR3 protein: CASSTSGVHSPLHF
V gene: TRBV29-1; J gene: TRBJ2-5; CDR3 protein: CSVEAGAGVAQYF
V gene: TRBV19; J gene: TRBJ2-5; CDR3 protein: CASSIIFRGGPPRETQYF
V gene: TRBV27; J gene: TRBJ2-7; CDR3 protein: CASSFSSGGGYEQYF
V gene: TRBV5-1; J gene: TRBJ2-3; CDR3 protein: CASSLGASSTDTQYF
V gene: TRBV5-1; J gene: TRBJ1-1; CDR3 protein: CASSLAEGWNTEAFF
V gene: TRBV5-6; J gene: TRBJ1-3; CDR3 protein: CASSLDQGISGNTIYF
V gene: TRBV9; J gene: TRBJ2-1; CDR3 protein: CASSVAGESYNEQFF
V gene: TRBV5-1; J gene: TRBJ2-7; CDR3 protein: CASSSRQGGYEQYF
V gene: TRBV11-2; J gene: TRBJ2-3; CDR3 protein: CASSPDREHTDTQYF
V gene: TRBV19; J gene: TRBJ1-4; CDR3 protein: CASSPPGQTNEKLFF
V gene: TRBV5-6; J gene: TRBJ1-6; CDR3 protein: CASSPGVTYNSPLHF
V gene: TRBV5-7; J gene: TRBJ1-6; CDR3 protein: CASSLGVVRQGRSPLHF
V gene: TRBV25-1; J gene: TRBJ1-4; CDR3 protein: CATRQDPGEKLFF
V gene: TRBV28; J gene: TRBJ2-5; CDR3 protein: CASRLAGPQETQYF
V gene: TRBV20-1; J gene: TRBJ1-1; CDR3 protein: CSARNPDNAFF
V gene: TRBV5-1; J gene: TRBJ2-5; CDR3 protein: CASSSGQGAKETQYF
V gene: TRBV14; J gene: TRBJ2-5; CDR3 protein: CASSQWGLETQYF
V gene: TRBV5-1; J gene: TRBJ1-5; CDR3 protein: CASSGGQGGPQHF
V gene: TRBV5-4; J gene: TRBJ2-1; CDR3 protein: CASSIVGSANHNEQFF
V gene: TRBV11-2; J gene: TRBJ2-7; CDR3 protein: CANSLYRTTYEQYF